This note documents a single T cell receptor (beta chain) sequence. Its antigen is unknown. The repertoire was sequenced with immunoSEQ multiplex PCR; TCRdb's copy has only in-frame clones and lacks some. The repertoire holds around 67,000 clones, 65% to 85% seen once, with approximately 7% in the top ten. Germline-derived CDR1 and CDR2 are SQVTM and ANQGSEA. V lost 2 bases and J 8 bases, leaving 7 bases between the germline ends. The CDR3 totals 11 residues. This specimen belongs to a study of T cell responses to AZD1222 COVID-19 vaccine. On the study more broadly: The analysis combined second doses at about 4 or about 12 weeks.

The study, taken as a whole, reports: Spike-specific TCR breadth and depth grew following two AZD1222 doses. CD4 TCRs linked to vaccination spanned spike, dominating at 160-218 and 743-854. Repertoires in all cases were sampled only once the peak T cell response had passed.

The chain employs TRBV29-1 and TRBJ2-1, with D possibly being TRBD1 or TRBD2 (6 bases each). Sequencing used peripheral blood, obtained on day 0 of AZD1222 vaccination. The source is an adult in good health. The CDR3 spells CSVERGDEQFF. CDR3 nucleotides: TGCAGCGTTGAAAGGGGGGATGAGCAGTTCTTC.